The present T cell receptor (beta chain) was sequenced within a study of T cells in Graves' hyperthyroidism and ophthalmopathy. Study findings and constraints: Ophthalmopathy cases were set apart from stable hyperthyroidism by a 13 V-J model.

Researchers amplified the TCR beta CDR3 regions from RNA transcripts. HTBI primers were employed in a first-round RT-PCR of the TCR CDR3. TCRdb reanalysed the multiplex PCR reads using MiXCR and keeps one entry per CDR3 protein. The sample records under 350,000 distinct CDR3 sequences, roughly 18% being singletons. The study enrolled patients aged 18 to 65 with newly diagnosed hyperthyroidism of under 2 months' duration. This clonotype has a count of ten or more. What it binds is unknown. The CDR3 spans 14 residues. The germline V gene has CDR1 SGHTA and CDR2 FQGTGA. Losses at the gene ends were 1 base for V and 10 bases for J; bases not matched to a gene: 7.

The chain uses TRBV7-3 and TRBJ2-1; 7 bases match TRBD2. Sequenced input: blood. The TCR sequence derives from a woman in her forties or fifties with Graves' hyperthyroidism. In DNA, the CDR3 is TGTGCCAGCAGCTTAATGGGGACTAAGCCGGAGCAGTTCTTC. It encodes CASSLMGTKPEQFF. Drawing the rest from reference TRBV7-3 and TRBJ2-1, the complete variable domain is GAGVSQTPSNKVTEKGKYVELRCDPISGHTALYWYRQSLGQGPEFLIYFQGTGAADDSGLPNDRFFAVRPEGSVSTLKIQRTERGDSAVYLCASSLMGTKPEQFFGPGTRLTVL.